These T cell receptor beta chains were read from a single sample in a study of T cells after yellow fever vaccination. Using its own MiXCR run on the 5' RACE reads, TCRdb lists one record per CDR3 protein. Of about 160,000 distinct CDR3 sequences detected, around 7% appear once; the ten largest clones hold roughly 2.5%. Sequences were derived from CD4+ T cells sorted from PBMCs, sampled around 5 days after the first yellow fever vaccination. The receptors come from a man aged 18 to 30 who received the YFV17D yellow fever vaccine. Both conserved end residues are part of each CDR3. Each record gives: clone size, V gene, D gene, J gene, CDR3 protein, CDR3 DNA. A D gene is named only where the DNA matches it firmly. Clone size is shown for a subset of rows, as once, few, many or a class of expanded clone.

abundance: many; v_gene: TRBV29-1; d_gene: TRBD1; j_gene: TRBJ2-3; CDR3aa: CSVGTGGTDTQYF; CDR3nt: TGCAGCGTTGGGACAGGGGGCACAGATACGCAGTATTTT
abundance: few; v_gene: TRBV7-2; d_gene: .; j_gene: TRBJ2-2; CDR3aa: CASSLARLPGGELFF; CDR3nt: TGTGCCAGCAGCTTAGCGAGGCTACCCGGGGGGGAGCTGTTTTTT
abundance: many; v_gene: TRBV27; d_gene: .; j_gene: TRBJ1-4; CDR3aa: CASSLSGATNEKLFF; CDR3nt: TGTGCCAGCAGTTTATCGGGGGCGACTAATGAAAAACTGTTTTTT
abundance: few; v_gene: TRBV7-9; d_gene: .; j_gene: TRBJ1-2; CDR3aa: CASSLAREAIYGYTF; CDR3nt: TGTGCCAGCAGCTTAGCGCGGGAAGCGATCTATGGCTACACCTTC
abundance: many; v_gene: TRBV7-2; d_gene: .; j_gene: TRBJ2-3; CDR3aa: CASSLWDLGTDTQYF; CDR3nt: TGTGCCAGCAGCTTATGGGACCTTGGCACAGATACGCAGTATTTT
abundance: many; v_gene: TRBV12-3/TRBV12-4; d_gene: .; j_gene: TRBJ2-2; CDR3aa: CASSPYIAGELFF; CDR3nt: TGTGCCAGCAGTCCCTATATCGCCGGGGAGCTGTTTTTT
abundance: few; v_gene: TRBV12-3/TRBV12-4; d_gene: TRBD1; j_gene: TRBJ1-2; CDR3aa: CASSPTGETYGYTF; CDR3nt: TGTGCCAGCAGCCCGACAGGGGAGACCTATGGCTACACCTTC
abundance: few; v_gene: TRBV6-5; d_gene: TRBD1; j_gene: TRBJ1-1; CDR3aa: CASSGQDGVAFF; CDR3nt: TGTGCCAGCAGTGGACAGGATGGGGTAGCTTTCTTT
abundance: .; v_gene: TRBV29-1; d_gene: TRBD2; j_gene: TRBJ2-2; CDR3aa: CSALQVAGFTGELFF; CDR3nt: TGCAGCGCCCTCCAGGTAGCGGGATTCACCGGGGAGCTGTTTTTT
abundance: .; v_gene: TRBV5-8; d_gene: TRBD1; j_gene: TRBJ1-5; CDR3aa: CASSRYMGGTGQPQHF; CDR3nt: TGTGCCAGCAGCCGGTACATGGGAGGGACAGGTCAGCCCCAGCATTTT
abundance: few; v_gene: TRBV19; d_gene: TRBD1; j_gene: TRBJ2-1; CDR3aa: CASTPAGGGANEQFF; CDR3nt: TGTGCCAGTACCCCAGCAGGGGGTGGGGCCAATGAGCAGTTCTTC
abundance: few; v_gene: TRBV20-1; d_gene: .; j_gene: TRBJ2-3; CDR3aa: CSAPRGAGGTQYF; CDR3nt: TGCAGTGCTCCGCGGGGAGCCGGGGGTACGCAGTATTTT
abundance: .; v_gene: TRBV7-3; d_gene: .; j_gene: TRBJ1-3; CDR3aa: CASSLAPIGTPGNTIYF; CDR3nt: TGTGCCAGCAGCTTAGCCCCGATCGGGACGCCCGGAAACACCATATATTTT
abundance: many; v_gene: TRBV15; d_gene: .; j_gene: TRBJ1-5; CDR3aa: CATGAGYSNQPQHF; CDR3nt: TGTGCCACAGGGGCAGGGTATAGCAATCAGCCCCAGCATTTT
abundance: many; v_gene: TRBV11-3; d_gene: TRBD2; j_gene: TRBJ2-3; CDR3aa: CASSLGIAGGQDTQYF; CDR3nt: TGTGCCAGCAGCTTGGGGATAGCGGGGGGGCAAGATACGCAGTATTTT
abundance: .; v_gene: TRBV7-2; d_gene: .; j_gene: TRBJ1-1; CDR3aa: CASSLARANTEAFF; CDR3nt: TGTGCCAGCAGCTTAGCCAGGGCGAACACTGAAGCTTTCTTT
abundance: many; v_gene: TRBV5-1; d_gene: .; j_gene: TRBJ2-1; CDR3aa: CASSSLLKANEQFF; CDR3nt: TGCGCCAGCAGCTCACTTCTGAAGGCGAATGAGCAGTTCTTC
abundance: many; v_gene: TRBV7-2; d_gene: .; j_gene: TRBJ2-2; CDR3aa: CASSLVVFTGELFF; CDR3nt: TGTGCCAGCAGCTTAGTTGTTTTCACCGGGGAGCTGTTTTTT
abundance: many; v_gene: TRBV20-1; d_gene: .; j_gene: TRBJ2-1; CDR3aa: CSAPVPGVRNEQFF; CDR3nt: TGCAGTGCTCCGGTCCCAGGGGTGAGGAATGAGCAGTTCTTC
abundance: .; v_gene: TRBV12-3/TRBV12-4; d_gene: .; j_gene: TRBJ1-1; CDR3aa: CASSLARLMNTEAFF; CDR3nt: TGTGCCAGCAGTTTAGCCCGTTTAATGAACACTGAAGCTTTCTTT
abundance: many; v_gene: TRBV7-2; d_gene: .; j_gene: TRBJ2-4; CDR3aa: CASSFRQGNIQYF; CDR3nt: TGTGCCAGCAGCTTTCGGCAGGGTAACATTCAGTACTTC
abundance: many; v_gene: TRBV9; d_gene: .; j_gene: TRBJ2-7; CDR3aa: CASSVGQVPYEQYF; CDR3nt: TGTGCCAGCAGCGTAGGACAGGTGCCCTACGAGCAGTACTTC
abundance: few; v_gene: TRBV5-1; d_gene: .; j_gene: TRBJ2-7; CDR3aa: CASSKTGSEGVEQYF; CDR3nt: TGCGCCAGCAGCAAGACAGGTTCGGAGGGCGTAGAGCAGTACTTC
abundance: many; v_gene: TRBV20-1; d_gene: .; j_gene: TRBJ2-3; CDR3aa: CSARERGGSDTQYF; CDR3nt: TGCAGTGCTAGAGAGCGGGGTGGTTCAGATACGCAGTATTTT
abundance: few; v_gene: TRBV7-2; d_gene: TRBD1; j_gene: TRBJ1-3; CDR3aa: CASSPGQGGNTIYF; CDR3nt: TGTGCCAGCAGCCCCGGACAGGGGGGAAACACCATATATTTT
abundance: .; v_gene: TRBV4-1; d_gene: .; j_gene: TRBJ1-3; CDR3aa: CASSQESGTAAGNTIYF; CDR3nt: TGCGCCAGCAGCCAAGAGTCGGGTACGGCCGCTGGAAACACCATATATTTT
abundance: .; v_gene: TRBV18; d_gene: TRBD1; j_gene: TRBJ2-7; CDR3aa: CASSPGTGPTYEQYF; CDR3nt: TGTGCCAGCTCACCGGGGACAGGGCCGACCTACGAGCAGTACTTC
abundance: .; v_gene: TRBV11-1; d_gene: .; j_gene: TRBJ1-3; CDR3aa: CASSLSGDGNTIYF; CDR3nt: TGTGCCAGCAGCTTATCAGGGGACGGAAACACCATATATTTT
abundance: many; v_gene: TRBV29-1; d_gene: .; j_gene: TRBJ2-5; CDR3aa: CSVSPLGSETQYF; CDR3nt: TGCAGCGTGTCTCCTCTCGGGTCCGAGACCCAGTACTTC
abundance: many; v_gene: TRBV7-9; d_gene: TRBD1; j_gene: TRBJ2-5; CDR3aa: CASSSRGPETQYF; CDR3nt: TGTGCCAGCAGCTCCAGGGGGCCAGAGACCCAGTACTTC
abundance: many; v_gene: TRBV5-1; d_gene: .; j_gene: TRBJ2-1; CDR3aa: CASRKEPNNEQFF; CDR3nt: TGCGCCAGCAGAAAGGAACCCAACAATGAGCAGTTCTTC
abundance: few; v_gene: TRBV19; d_gene: .; j_gene: TRBJ2-3; CDR3aa: CASRPSDYTDTQYF; CDR3nt: TGTGCCAGCCGACCGTCGGATTACACAGATACGCAGTATTTT
abundance: many; v_gene: TRBV5-4; d_gene: TRBD2; j_gene: TRBJ2-3; CDR3aa: CASSLKGGGVTDTQYF; CDR3nt: TGTGCCAGCAGCTTGAAGGGCGGGGGAGTCACAGATACGCAGTATTTT
abundance: .; v_gene: TRBV11-1; d_gene: .; j_gene: TRBJ1-6; CDR3aa: CASSLTDSYNSPLHF; CDR3nt: TGTGCCAGCAGCTTAACAGACTCCTATAATTCACCCCTCCACTTT
abundance: few; v_gene: TRBV6-1; d_gene: .; j_gene: TRBJ2-2; CDR3aa: CASRGRDSALEELFF; CDR3nt: TGTGCCAGCAGAGGCAGGGACTCAGCGTTGGAGGAGCTGTTTTTT
abundance: few; v_gene: TRBV5-1; d_gene: .; j_gene: TRBJ2-6; CDR3aa: CASSLEGANVLTF; CDR3nt: TGCGCCAGCAGCTTGGAGGGGGCCAACGTCCTGACTTTC
abundance: .; v_gene: TRBV4-3; d_gene: .; j_gene: TRBJ2-7; CDR3aa: CASSQLLYEQYF; CDR3nt: TGCGCCAGCAGCCAGCTACTCTACGAGCAGTACTTC
abundance: many; v_gene: TRBV27; d_gene: .; j_gene: TRBJ1-5; CDR3aa: CASRSTGFASDSNQPQHF; CDR3nt: TGTGCCAGCAGAAGTACAGGGTTTGCTTCGGATAGCAATCAGCCCCAGCATTTT
abundance: many; v_gene: TRBV6-5; d_gene: TRBD2; j_gene: TRBJ2-7; CDR3aa: CASSYLPSGGYEQYF; CDR3nt: TGTGCCAGCAGTTACCTGCCTAGCGGGGGCTACGAGCAGTACTTC
abundance: few; v_gene: TRBV24-1; d_gene: .; j_gene: TRBJ2-4; CDR3aa: CATSDLNIQYF; CDR3nt: TGTGCCACCAGTGATTTGAACATTCAGTACTTC
abundance: many; v_gene: TRBV5-1; d_gene: .; j_gene: TRBJ1-1; CDR3aa: CASSKEVNTEAFF; CDR3nt: TGCGCCAGCAGTAAGGAGGTGAACACTGAAGCTTTCTTT
abundance: many; v_gene: TRBV4-2; d_gene: .; j_gene: TRBJ1-1; CDR3aa: CASSQGSGWVRDTEAFF; CDR3nt: TGTGCCAGCAGCCAAGGGAGTGGATGGGTTAGAGACACTGAAGCTTTCTTT
abundance: few; v_gene: TRBV9; d_gene: TRBD1; j_gene: TRBJ1-3; CDR3aa: CASSERTGPSSGNTIYF; CDR3nt: TGTGCCAGCAGCGAAAGGACAGGGCCCAGCTCTGGAAACACCATATATTTT
abundance: .; v_gene: TRBV5-1; d_gene: TRBD1; j_gene: TRBJ1-2; CDR3aa: CASSHPGGGYTF; CDR3nt: TGCGCCAGCAGCCATCCAGGGGGTGGCTACACCTTC
abundance: .; v_gene: TRBV7-9; d_gene: .; j_gene: TRBJ1-3; CDR3aa: CASSLRGSGNTIYF; CDR3nt: TGTGCCAGCAGCTTACGGGGGTCTGGAAACACCATATATTTT
abundance: many; v_gene: TRBV20-1; d_gene: TRBD2; j_gene: TRBJ2-3; CDR3aa: CSASRASGAADTQYF; CDR3nt: TGCAGTGCTAGTCGTGCTAGCGGGGCGGCAGATACGCAGTATTTT
abundance: many; v_gene: TRBV9; d_gene: .; j_gene: TRBJ2-6; CDR3aa: CASSVFLPASGANVLTF; CDR3nt: TGTGCCAGCAGCGTATTCCTCCCGGCTTCTGGGGCCAACGTCCTGACTTTC
abundance: many; v_gene: TRBV12-3/TRBV12-4; d_gene: .; j_gene: TRBJ1-2; CDR3aa: CASSPTGNDGYTF; CDR3nt: TGTGCCAGCAGCCCTACAGGGAACGATGGCTACACCTTC
abundance: many; v_gene: TRBV18; d_gene: TRBD2; j_gene: TRBJ2-7; CDR3aa: CASSPFPGGLSSYEQYF; CDR3nt: TGTGCCAGCTCACCTTTTCCGGGGGGGCTTTCGTCCTACGAGCAGTACTTC